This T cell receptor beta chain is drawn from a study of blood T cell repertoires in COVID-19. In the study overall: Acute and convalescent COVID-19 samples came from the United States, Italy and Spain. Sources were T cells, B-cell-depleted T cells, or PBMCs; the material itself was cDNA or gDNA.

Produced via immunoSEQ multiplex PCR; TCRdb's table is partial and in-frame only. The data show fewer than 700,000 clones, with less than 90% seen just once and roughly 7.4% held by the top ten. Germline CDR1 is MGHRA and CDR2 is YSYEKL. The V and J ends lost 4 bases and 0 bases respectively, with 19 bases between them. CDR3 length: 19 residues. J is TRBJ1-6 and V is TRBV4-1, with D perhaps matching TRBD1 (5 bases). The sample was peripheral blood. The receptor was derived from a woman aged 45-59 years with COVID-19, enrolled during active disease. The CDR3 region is CASSPRTLRGSSYNSPLHF. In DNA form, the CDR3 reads TGCGCCAGCAGCCCAAGGACATTAAGAGGTAGCTCCTATAATTCACCCCTCCACTTT.